This entry features one TCR beta chain sequence. RNA was extracted with the RNeasy kit, and a quantity of roughly 0.5 to 1 ug was reverse transcribed using random hexamers. TCRdb fed the immunoSEQ multiplex PCR reads into MiXCR, producing one record per CDR3 protein. The data hold 250,000 to 300,000 distinct CDR3 sequences, with 65% to 90% observed a single time. The sample belongs to a study of CD8 T cells in Susac syndrome. The sequence came from a human donor with multiple sclerosis. Sequencing input: CD8+ T cells from PBMCs.

CDR3 protein: CASSGPGTGGGNIQYF. DNA of the CDR3: TGTGCCAGCAGTGGTCCCGGGACAGGGGGTGGAAACATTCAGTACTTC. V and J are TRBV25-1 and TRBJ2-4; 11 positions agree with TRBD1. This CDR3 is built from 16 residues. After removal of 4 bases from V and 6 bases from J, the junction contained 8 bases not matched to a gene. Germline-derived CDR1 and CDR2 are MGHDK and SYGVNS.